Listed here are 10 T cell receptor beta chains from one sample, sequenced in a study of shared clonotypes between healthy human individuals. Profiling relied on immunoSEQ multiplex PCR, and the TCRdb table lists in-frame clones only, not all of them. The sample carries under 1,900,000 clones, approximately 98.5% recorded once. Specimen: naive CD4+ T cells sorted from blood. The subset is: CD45RA+ positively selected. Receptor source: a man aged 25-45 years in good health.

The V and J genes are TRBV6-6 and TRBJ2-3; TRBD2 is a possible D gene (5 bases). Germline V gene sequence: CDR1 MNHNY, CDR2 SVGAGI (reference sequence). V lost 6 bases and J lost 14, with 18 bases in between. CDR3 length equals 12 residues. CDR3 sequence reads: CASSSAGSHPYF. CDR3 in DNA: TGTGCCAGCAGCTCGGCGGGTTCTCATCCGTATTTT.

In DNA, the CDR3 is TGTGCCAGCAGCGGCAGGAACGCCGGGACGGCTGAGCAGTTCTTC. Translating gives CASSGRNAGTAEQFF. V gene TRBV6-1 combines with J gene TRBJ2-1; D may correspond to TRBD1 or TRBD2 (5 bases each). V shed 6 bases and J shed 9 bases, with 21 bases lying between them. This CDR3 spans 15 amino acids. The germline gives CDR1 MNHNS, CDR2 SASEGT.

This clone was found once. The chain employs TRBV25-1 and TRBJ2-1, with D tentatively TRBD1 (6 bases). V was clipped by 7 bases and J by 6 bases, with 13 bases between them. This CDR3 spans 13 amino acids. The germline CDR1 and CDR2 sequences are MGHDK and SYGVNS. CDR3 in DNA: TGTGCCAGCACAGGGGTAGGTGTCAATGAGCAGTTCTTC. It yields the protein CASTGVGVNEQFF. The full variable domain, with the rest looked up from reference TRBV25-1 and TRBJ2-1, is EADIYQTPRYLVIGTGKKITLECSQTMGHDKMYWYQQDPGMELHLIHYSYGVNSTEKGDLSSESTVSRIRTEHFPLTLESARPSHTSQYLCASTGVGVNEQFFGPGTRLTVL.

The genes are TRBV6-1 and TRBJ2-3, with D possibly matching TRBD2 (6 bases). V gave up 6 bases and J gave up 0 bases, with 13 bases separating them. Germline lookup yields CDR1 MNHNS and CDR2 SASEGT. The CDR3 runs to 15 residues. CDR3 coding DNA: TGTGCCAGCAGAGCGGAGGGCCCAAGCACAGATACGCAGTATTTT. Its protein is CASRAEGPSTDTQYF.

The gene calls are TRBV11-2 and TRBJ2-3; 11 bases map to TRBD2. This CDR3 is 18 amino acids long. V gave up 5 bases and J gave up 2 bases; unmatched junction bases: 12. Germline loops: CDR1 SGHAT, CDR2 FQNNGV. In nucleotides, the CDR3 is TGTGCCAGCAGCGCGCGCAATGCGGGACTAGCGGTCACAGATACGCAGTATTTT. Protein sequence: CASSARNAGLAVTDTQYF.

The V and J genes are TRBV5-6 and TRBJ1-1, with D hard to call. The germline gives CDR1 SGHDT, CDR2 YYEEEE. Between the trimmed V and J ends, which lost 4 bases and 4 bases, there was a span of 11 bases. The CDR3 sequence is 13 residues long. The CDR3 region has the DNA TGTGCCAGCAGCCGCCGCGAATCCACTGAAGCTTTCTTT. It translates to CASSRRESTEAFF.

The chain employs TRBV28 and TRBJ1-3; D gene unclear. Trimming took off 7 bases at V and 0 bases at J, with 13 bases between the two ends. CDR3 length: 15 residues. CDR1 is MDHEN, CDR2 SYDVKM, per germline. CDR3 region: CASTDDRSSGNTIYF. The CDR3, as DNA: TGTGCCAGCACCGATGACCGTTCCTCTGGAAACACCATATATTTT. Full variable domain (missing parts from reference TRBV28 and TRBJ1-3): DVKVTQSSRYLVKRTGEKVFLECVQDMDHENMFWYRQDPGLGLRLIYFSYDVKMKEKGDIPEGYSVSREKKERFSLILESASTNQTSMYLCASTDDRSSGNTIYFGEGSWLTVV.

V is TRBV5-4 and J is TRBJ2-7; TRBD1 matches 7 bases. Germline-derived CDR1 and CDR2 are SGHNT and YYREEE (reference sequence). J was trimmed by 1 base and V by 3 bases; bases with no gene match: 7. CDR3 length: 15 amino acids. CDR3 protein: CASSSPGQRSYEQYF. The CDR3, as DNA: TGTGCCAGCAGCTCCCCGGGACAGAGATCCTACGAGCAGTACTTC.

Comment on this clone: In the same sample, other DNA sequences code for this CDR3. This chain joins TRBV5-1 and TRBJ1-5; D is perhaps TRBD1 (5 bases). The CDR3 is made up of 14 amino acids. V was shortened by 1 base and J by 3 bases, with 8 bases between the two germline ends. Germline V CDR1 and CDR2: SGHRS, YFSETQ. CDR3 protein: CASSLTGPNQPQHF. CDR3 coding DNA: TGCGCCAGCAGCTTGACAGGTCCCAATCAGCCCCAGCATTTT.

The chain combines TRBV6-6 with TRBJ2-1; 8 bases match TRBD2. The germline CDR1 and CDR2 sequences are MNHNY and SVGAGI (reference sequence). V lost 7 bases, J lost 6 bases, and 14 bases stayed unmatched. This CDR3 comprises 16 residues. CDR3 region: CASTLGGGTSSNEQFF. CDR3 DNA: TGTGCCAGCACCTTAGGGGGGGGGACTAGTAGCAATGAGCAGTTCTTC.